This TCR beta chain comes out of a study of T cell responses to AZD1222 COVID-19 vaccine. Study background: The study pooled second doses at about 4 or about 12 weeks. Study outcomes and limitations: CD4 TCRs associated with vaccination spanned spike, dominating at 160-218 and 743-854. The donors showed a predominance of white British ancestry and of females, with possible underestimation of clonal diversity.

Sequencing was performed with immunoSEQ multiplex PCR; in TCRdb, only in-frame clones are kept and a portion is missing. The data hold under 200,000 clones, with roughly 94% observed a single time. V shed 5 bases and J shed 8 bases, with 18 bases lying between them. The CDR3 extends over 14 amino acids. CDR1 and CDR2 from the germline V gene are MDHEN and SYDVKM. Points on this clone: Its antigen is unknown.

The source of this sequence is an adult in good health. This material consisted of peripheral blood, taken on day 0 of AZD1222 vaccination. This chain joins TRBV28 and TRBJ1-2, with D maybe TRBD1 (6 bases). DNA of the CDR3: TGTGCCAGCAGTGCCTCGGGCAGGGGTAAAGGCTACACCTTC. It translates to CASSASGRGKGYTF.